This T cell receptor beta chain was captured in a study of T cell responses to AZD1222 COVID-19 vaccine. Study background: Analyses pooled second doses at about 4 or about 12 weeks. Study outcomes and limitations: After two AZD1222 doses, spike-specific TCR breadth and depth rose versus day 0. No repertoire was sampled before or during the peak T cell response, only after it.

Turning to this clone: Its antigen is unknown.

Assay: immunoSEQ multiplex PCR; the TCRdb copy retains only in-frame clones and omits some. The data show 90,000 to 110,000 clones, with over 80% seen just once and less than 6% held by the top ten. Germline-derived CDR1 and CDR2 are SGHTA and FQGNSA. This CDR3 is built from 17 residues. J lost 6 bases, V lost 3 bases, and 13 bases had no gene match. This sample comprised peripheral blood, obtained on day 0 of AZD1222 vaccination. The origin of this receptor is an adult in good health. The chain carries TRBV7-2 and TRBJ1-2; 10 bases fit TRBD1. The CDR3 is CASSFDRGRVKVDGYTF. The CDR3 DNA reads TGTGCCAGCAGCTTCGACAGGGGGCGTGTTAAGGTTGATGGCTACACCTTC.